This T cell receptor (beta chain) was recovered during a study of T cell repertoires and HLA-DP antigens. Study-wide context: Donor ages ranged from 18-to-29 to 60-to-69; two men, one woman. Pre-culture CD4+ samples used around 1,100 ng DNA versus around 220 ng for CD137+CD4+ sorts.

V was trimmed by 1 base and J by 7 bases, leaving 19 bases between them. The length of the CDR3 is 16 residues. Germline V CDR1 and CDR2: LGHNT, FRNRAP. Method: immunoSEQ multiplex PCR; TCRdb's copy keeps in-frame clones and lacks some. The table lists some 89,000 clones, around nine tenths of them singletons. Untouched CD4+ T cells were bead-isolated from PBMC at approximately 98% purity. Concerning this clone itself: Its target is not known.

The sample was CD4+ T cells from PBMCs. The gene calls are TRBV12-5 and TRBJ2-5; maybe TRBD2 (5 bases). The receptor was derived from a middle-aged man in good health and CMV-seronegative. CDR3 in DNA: TGTGCTAGTGGTTTGGGGCAACTACAAAGCCGGGGGACCCAGTACTTC. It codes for CASGLGQLQSRGTQYF.